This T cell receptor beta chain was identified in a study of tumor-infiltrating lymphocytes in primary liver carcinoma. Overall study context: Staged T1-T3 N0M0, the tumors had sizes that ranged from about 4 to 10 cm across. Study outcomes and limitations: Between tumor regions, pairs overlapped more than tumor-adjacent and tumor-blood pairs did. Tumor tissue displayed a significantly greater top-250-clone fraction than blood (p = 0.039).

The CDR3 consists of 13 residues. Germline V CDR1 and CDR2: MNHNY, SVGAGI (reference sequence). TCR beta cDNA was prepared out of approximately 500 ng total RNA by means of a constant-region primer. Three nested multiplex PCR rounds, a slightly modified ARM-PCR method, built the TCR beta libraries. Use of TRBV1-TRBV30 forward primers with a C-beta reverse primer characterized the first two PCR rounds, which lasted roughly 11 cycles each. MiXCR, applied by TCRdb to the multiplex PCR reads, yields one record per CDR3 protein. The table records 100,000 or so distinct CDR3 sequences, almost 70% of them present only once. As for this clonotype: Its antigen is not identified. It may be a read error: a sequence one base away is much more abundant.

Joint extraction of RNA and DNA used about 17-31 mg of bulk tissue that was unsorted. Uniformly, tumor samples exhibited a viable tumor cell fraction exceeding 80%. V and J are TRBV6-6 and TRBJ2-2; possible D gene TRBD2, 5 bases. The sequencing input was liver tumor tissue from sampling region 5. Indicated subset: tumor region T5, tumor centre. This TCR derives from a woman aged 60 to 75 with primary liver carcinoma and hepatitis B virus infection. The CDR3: CASRGSNTGELCF. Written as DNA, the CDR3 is TGTGCCAGCAGGGGGTCGAACACCGGGGAGCTGTGTTTT.